Each of the 24 T cell receptor beta chains below was sequenced from the same sample in a study of technical replicates of blood from a handful of donors. Assay: immunoSEQ multiplex PCR; the TCRdb copy retains only in-frame clones and omits some. The sample has 60,000 to 85,000 clones, 90% to 95% seen once. The material sequenced was T cells isolated from PBMCs. Receptor source: a human donor in good health.

J is TRBJ1-5 and V is TRBV19; 11 positions match TRBD1. There are 15 residues in the CDR3. Germline V gives CDR1 LNHDA, CDR2 SQIVND (reference sequence). V dropped 4 bases and J dropped 4; count of bases not matched to a gene: 3. The CDR3 loop is CASSRDRGKNQPQHF. The CDR3 DNA reads TGTGCCAGTAGTAGGGACAGGGGGAAAAATCAGCCCCAGCATTTT.

The chain recombines TRBV2 with TRBJ2-1, with a tentative D call TRBD2 (6 bases). Germline V lookup: CDR1 SNHLY, CDR2 FYNNEI. This CDR3 region has 14 residues. V lost 5 bases, J lost 2 bases, and 10 bases lay in between. CDR3 in DNA: TGTGCCAGCAGTCCTTCGGGGGCCTACAATGAGCAGTTCTTC. Translation: CASSPSGAYNEQFF.

The CDR3 protein is CASSIRDRGLRLYGYTF. The CDR3 DNA sequence: TGTGCCAGTAGTATAAGAGACAGGGGGCTTCGTCTCTATGGCTACACCTTC. V gene TRBV19 combines with J gene TRBJ1-2, with TRBD1 matching 10 bases. The CDR3 totals 17 residues. Per the germline V gene, CDR1 is LNHDA and CDR2 is SQIVND (reference sequence). Germline trimming cut 2 bases from V and 4 bases from J; bases unmatched to any gene: 10.

The chain uses TRBV30 and TRBJ2-7; 7 nucleotides agree with TRBD1. The CDR3 consists of 14 residues. Germline V CDR1 and CDR2: GTSNPN, SVGIG (reference sequence). J was trimmed by 2 bases and V by 5 bases; bases with no gene match: 9. CDR3 bases: TGTGCCTGGGTGACAGGGTCTAATACCTACGAGCAGTACTTC. Encoded protein: CAWVTGSNTYEQYF.

Only one count was recorded for this clone. The CDR3 region has the DNA TGTGCCAGTAGGCTAATAGCGGGAGGCGCCTACGAGCAGTACTTC. Amino acids: CASRLIAGGAYEQYF. The chain is built from TRBV19 and TRBJ2-7, with 10 bases lining up with TRBD2. There are 15 residues in the CDR3. Trimming cost V 6 bases and J 2 bases; bases outside gene matches: 7. CDR1 and CDR2 (germline): LNHDA, SQIVND (reference sequence).

This chain connects TRBV19 to TRBJ2-7; 7 bases map to TRBD1. This CDR3 is built from 17 residues. Germline lookup yields CDR1 LNHDA and CDR2 SQIVND (reference sequence). Unmatched junction bases numbered 12, after V lost 2 bases and J lost 2 bases. CDR3: CASSIRTGSSDPYEQYF. The CDR3 nucleotides are TGTGCCAGTAGTATAAGGACAGGCTCCAGCGATCCCTACGAGCAGTACTTC.

The chain joins TRBV12-5 to TRBJ2-1; D perhaps matches TRBD1 (5 bases). Between the trimmed V and J ends, which lost 3 bases and 8 bases, there was a span of 17 bases. The CDR3 has 15 amino acids. Per germline, CDR1 LGHNT and CDR2 FRNRAP. CDR3 nucleotide sequence: TGTGCTAGTGGTTTAGGGGATATGGAATACGATGAGCAGTTCTTC. Amino acids: CASGLGDMEYDEQFF.

The V gene is TRBV28, the J gene TRBJ1-1; D perhaps matches TRBD1 (5 bases). V lost 7 bases, J lost 1 base, and 16 bases lay in between. Germline CDR1 reads MDHEN; CDR2 reads SYDVKM. This CDR3 is 15 amino acids long. CDR3 amino acids: CASIPVGGTNTEAFF. The CDR3 region has the DNA TGTGCCAGCATTCCCGTTGGGGGGACGAACACTGAAGCTTTCTTT.

This sequence joins TRBV5-1 and TRBJ2-7; TRBD1 matches at 9 bases. The V segment lost 5 bases and the J segment 4 bases; nucleotides outside the gene matches: 10. The CDR3 sequence is 15 residues long. Germline V gives CDR1 SGHRS, CDR2 YFSETQ. CDR3: CASRTRDRVSYEQYF. CDR3 DNA: TGCGCCAGCAGGACCCGGGACAGGGTATCGTACGAGCAGTACTTC.

The V and J genes are TRBV29-1 and TRBJ2-1, with D possibly matching TRBD2 (7 bases). The CDR3 length is 17 residues. Germline CDR1 is SQVTM and CDR2 is ANQGSEA. V dropped 1 base and J dropped 2 bases, with 18 bases sitting between them. The CDR3 protein is CSVEGPGEGGAYNEQFF. CDR3 sequence (DNA): TGCAGCGTTGAAGGGCCCGGCGAGGGGGGGGCCTACAATGAGCAGTTCTTC.

The chain uses TRBV27 and TRBJ1-1; unclear D gene. Trimming pared 6 bases from V and 4 bases from J, leaving 9 bases between. Germline CDR1 is MNHEY and CDR2 is SMNVEV (reference sequence). The CDR3 spans 12 residues. This chain's CDR3 is CASRESVTEAFF. The DNA for the CDR3 is TGTGCCAGCAGGGAGTCGGTCACTGAAGCTTTCTTT.

The chain links TRBV9 to TRBJ2-7; D remains unclear. V lost 0 bases and J 5 bases, leaving 9 bases between the germline ends. Germline-derived CDR1 and CDR2 are SGDLS and YYNGEE. The CDR3 consists of 13 residues. CDR3 in amino acids: CASSVDVAHEQYF. In DNA form, the CDR3 reads TGTGCCAGCAGCGTAGATGTAGCCCACGAGCAGTACTTC.

This chain joins TRBV27 and TRBJ1-2; 10 nucleotides line up with TRBD1. CDR3 size: 19 residues. Germline-derived CDR1 and CDR2 are MNHEY and SMNVEV (reference sequence). V lost 5 bases and J lost 0; bases outside the gene matches: 15. DNA for the CDR3: TGTGCCAGCAGTCGTCCCGGGACAGGGGTTGGGGCTCCTAACTATGGCTACACCTTC. It codes for CASSRPGTGVGAPNYGYTF.

The gene calls are TRBV7-2 and TRBJ1-2; TRBD1 agrees at 7 bases. Germline V gene data show CDR1 as SGHTA and CDR2 as FQGNSA. The CDR3 consists of 16 residues. The ends lost 2 bases at V and 0 bases at J; junction bases unmatched: 6. DNA of the CDR3: TGTGCCAGCAGCTTAACTGGGGACAGAGCTAACTATGGCTACACCTTC. Its translation: CASSLTGDRANYGYTF.

The CDR3 here is CASKVWTFSTDTQYF. In DNA, the CDR3 is TGTGCCAGCAAAGTTTGGACATTTAGCACAGATACGCAGTATTTT. The chain recombines TRBV27 with TRBJ2-3, with D perhaps matching TRBD1 (5 bases). With 7 bases removed from V and 0 bases from J, the gap between germline ends came to 14 bases. Germline V gives CDR1 MNHEY, CDR2 SMNVEV (reference sequence). The CDR3 spans 15 residues.

This clone was detected only once. The chain joins TRBV5-4 to TRBJ2-3; 12 positions match TRBD2. The CDR3 runs 20 residues. Per germline, CDR1 SGHNT and CDR2 YYREEE (reference sequence). J was trimmed by 0 bases and V by 5 bases; bases with no gene match: 16. CDR3 DNA sequence: TGTGCCAGCAGATTCTCCATTGGACTAGCGGGACGTACCAGCACAGATACGCAGTATTTT. Its protein is CASRFSIGLAGRTSTDTQYF.

This chain connects TRBV5-6 to TRBJ2-7, with 9 positions matching TRBD1. CDR1 and CDR2 from the germline V gene are SGHDT and YYEEEE. The CDR3 has 13 residues. J lost 6 bases, V lost 4 bases, and 5 bases had no gene match. CDR3 nucleotides: TGTGCCAGCAGCGACAGGGGGTCCGTCGAGCAGTACTTC. As protein: CASSDRGSVEQYF.

This rearrangement joins TRBV18 to TRBJ2-3; 9 nucleotides match TRBD2. The J segment lost 5 bases and the V segment lost 3 bases, leaving 6 bases of the junction unmatched. The CDR3 runs 15 residues. In germline, CDR1 is KGHSH, CDR2 LQKENI. CDR3 sequence reads: CASSPLLAGEDTQYF. In DNA, the CDR3 is TGTGCCAGCTCACCTCTCTTAGCGGGAGAAGATACGCAGTATTTT.

The V gene is TRBV5-8, the J gene TRBJ1-5; D is unresolved. This CDR3 spans 13 amino acids. V was cut by 3 bases and J by 7 bases, with 11 bases left in between. Germline CDR1 is SGHTS and CDR2 is YDEGEE. The CDR3 DNA follows: TGTGCCAGCAGCTCAGACCGTAGCCAGCCCCAGCATTTT. It translates to CASSSDRSQPQHF.

The chain combines TRBV15 with TRBJ2-5; TRBD1 might be the D (8 bases). CDR3 size: 14 residues. The germline gives CDR1 LNHNV, CDR2 YYDKDF (reference sequence). V was pared by 0 bases and J by 5 bases, with 10 bases between. CDR3 region: CATSREQGGETQYF. CDR3 nucleotide sequence: TGTGCCACCAGCAGAGAACAGGGGGGGGAGACCCAGTACTTC.

This clone was counted a single time. Written as DNA, the CDR3 is TGCGCCAGCAGCCCCGGACTAGCGGGAGGTCCCGGGGAGCTGTTTTTT. Translating it yields CASSPGLAGGPGELFF. The J gene is TRBJ2-2, the V gene TRBV4-3; the match to TRBD2 covers 14 bases. CDR1 LGHNA and CDR2 YSLEER come from the germline V gene. J lost 6 bases, V lost 4 bases, and 4 bases had no gene match. This CDR3 has 16 residues.

This chain links TRBV25-1 with TRBJ1-1, with 8 bases matching TRBD1. V trimming: 5 bases; J trimming: 0 bases; junction bases outside the gene matches: 2. This CDR3 contains 14 residues. CDR1 is MGHDK and CDR2 is SYGVNS in the germline V gene. CDR3 sequence: CASSWTGMNTEAFF. The CDR3 DNA follows: TGTGCCAGCAGTTGGACAGGGATGAACACTGAAGCTTTCTTT.

V usage is TRBV9 and J usage is TRBJ2-5, with TRBD1 identical over 9 bases. J was trimmed by 7 bases and V by 3 bases; bases with no gene match: 7. Germline CDR1 is SGDLS and CDR2 is YYNGEE. The CDR3 extends over 14 amino acids. The CDR3 loop reads CASSDPGQGPTQYF. DNA for the CDR3: TGTGCCAGCAGCGATCCAGGACAGGGGCCGACCCAGTACTTC.

V and J are TRBV4-1 and TRBJ2-7; TRBD2 matches 15 bases. V gave up 1 base and J gave up 4 bases; unmatched junction bases: 11. Germline V gene lookup returns CDR1 MGHRA and CDR2 YSYEKL. This CDR3 comprises 19 residues. CDR3 nucleotides: TGCGCCAGCAGCCAAGCGATATGGACTAGCGGGAGGGCCGGTTACGAGCAGTACTTC. It translates to CASSQAIWTSGRAGYEQYF.